The source of this T cell receptor beta chain is a study of OX40 agonist ivuxolimab in advanced cancers. Regarding the study as a whole: The average count of expanded clones was higher among CD8+ T cells than among CD4+.

Assay: immunoSEQ multiplex PCR; the TCRdb copy retains only in-frame clones and omits some. This sample has about 49,000 clones, with approximately 88% found just once. Comments on this clone: Its cognate antigen is unknown.

The CDR3 consists of 15 residues. Germline V CDR1 and CDR2: LGHNT, FRNRAP. Trimming cost V 6 bases and J 3 bases, with 14 bases left between them. This chain connects TRBV12-5 to TRBJ2-2; TRBD1 or TRBD2 may be the D gene (7 bases each). The specimen was CD4+ or CD8+ T cells sorted from blood, collected in a trial of the OX40 agonist ivuxolimab. The receptor's source is an adult with an advanced solid tumor such as melanoma, head and neck, liver or kidney cancer. DNA for the CDR3: TGTGCTAGTGGCTACAGGGGAGGGGACACCGGGGAGCTGTTTTTT. Translated, it gives CASGYRGGDTGELFF. Full variable domain (remainder filled in from reference TRBV12-5 and TRBJ2-2): DARVTQTPRHKVTEMGQEVTMRCQPILGHNTVFWYRQTMMQGLELLAYFRNRAPLDDSGMPKDRFSAEMPDATLATLKIQPSEPRDSAVYFCASGYRGGDTGELFFGEGSRLTVL.